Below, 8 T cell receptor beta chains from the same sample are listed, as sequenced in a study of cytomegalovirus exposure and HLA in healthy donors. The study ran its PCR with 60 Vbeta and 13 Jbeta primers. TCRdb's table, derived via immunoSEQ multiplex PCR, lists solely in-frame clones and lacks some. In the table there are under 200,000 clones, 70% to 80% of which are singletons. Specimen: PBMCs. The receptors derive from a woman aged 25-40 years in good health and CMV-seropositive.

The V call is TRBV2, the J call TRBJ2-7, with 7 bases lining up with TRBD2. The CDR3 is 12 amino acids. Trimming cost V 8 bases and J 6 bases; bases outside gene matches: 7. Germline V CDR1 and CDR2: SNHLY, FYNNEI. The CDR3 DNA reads TGTGCCAGCGGGGGGGAGTTGATCGAGCAGTACTTC. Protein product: CASGGELIEQYF.

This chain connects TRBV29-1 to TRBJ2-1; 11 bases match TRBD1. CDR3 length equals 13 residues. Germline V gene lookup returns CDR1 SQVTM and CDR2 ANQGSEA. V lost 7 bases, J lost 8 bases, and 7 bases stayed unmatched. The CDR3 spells CSAADRGLYEQFF. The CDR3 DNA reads TGCAGCGCCGCGGACAGGGGGCTCTATGAGCAGTTCTTC.

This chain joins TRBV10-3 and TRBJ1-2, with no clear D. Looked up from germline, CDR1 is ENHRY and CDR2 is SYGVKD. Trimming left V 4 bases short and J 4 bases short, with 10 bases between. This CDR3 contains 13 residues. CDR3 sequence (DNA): TGTGCCATCAGTGTCACCCAGGCCTATGGCTACACCTTC. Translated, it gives CAISVTQAYGYTF.

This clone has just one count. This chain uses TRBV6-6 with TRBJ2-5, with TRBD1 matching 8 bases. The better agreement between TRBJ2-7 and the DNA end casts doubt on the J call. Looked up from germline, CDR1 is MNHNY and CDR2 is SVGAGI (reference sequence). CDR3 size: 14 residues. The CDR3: CASSSTGDSYEQYF. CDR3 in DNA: TGTGCCAGCAGTTCGACAGGGGACTCCTACGAGCAGTACTTC.

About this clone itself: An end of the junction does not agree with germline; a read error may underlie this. The CDR3 sequence: CASTTVSF. In DNA, the CDR3 is TGTGCCAGCACAACGGTCTCATTT. This chain joins TRBV9 and TRBJ1-1; D is ambiguous. CDR1 is SGDLS and CDR2 is YYNGEE in the germline V gene. This CDR3 spans 8 amino acids.

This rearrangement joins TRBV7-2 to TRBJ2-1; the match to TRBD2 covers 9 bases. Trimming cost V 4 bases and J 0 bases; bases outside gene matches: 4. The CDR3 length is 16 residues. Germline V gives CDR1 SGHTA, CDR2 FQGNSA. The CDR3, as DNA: TGTGCCAGCAGCTCCAAAGCGGGAGGCTCCTACAATGAGCAGTTCTTC. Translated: CASSSKAGGSYNEQFF. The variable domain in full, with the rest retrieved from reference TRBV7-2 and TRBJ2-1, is GAGVSQSPSNKVTEKGKDVELRCDPISGHTALYWYRQSLGQGLEFLIYFQGNSAPDKSGLPSDRFSAERTGGSVSTLTIQRTQQEDSAVYLCASSSKAGGSYNEQFFGPGTRLTVL.

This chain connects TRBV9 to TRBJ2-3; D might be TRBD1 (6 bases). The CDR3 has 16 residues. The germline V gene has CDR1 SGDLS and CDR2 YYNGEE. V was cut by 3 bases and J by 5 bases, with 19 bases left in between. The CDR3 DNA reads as TGTGCCAGCAGCGCGCAACAGGGAACTTTAGGAGATACGCAGTATTTT. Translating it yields CASSAQQGTLGDTQYF. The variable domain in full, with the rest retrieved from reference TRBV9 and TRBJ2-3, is DSGVTQTPKHLITATGQRVTLRCSPRSGDLSVYWYQQSLDQGLQFLIQYYNGEERAKGNILERFSAQQFPDLHSELNLSSLELGDSALYFCASSAQQGTLGDTQYFGPGTRLTVL.

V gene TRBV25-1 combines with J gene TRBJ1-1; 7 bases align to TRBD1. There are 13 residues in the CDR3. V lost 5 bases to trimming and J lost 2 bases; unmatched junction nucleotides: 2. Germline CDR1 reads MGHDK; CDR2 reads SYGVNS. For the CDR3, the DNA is TGTGCCAGCAGTATAGGGGGCAACACTGAAGCTTTCTTT. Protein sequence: CASSIGGNTEAFF.